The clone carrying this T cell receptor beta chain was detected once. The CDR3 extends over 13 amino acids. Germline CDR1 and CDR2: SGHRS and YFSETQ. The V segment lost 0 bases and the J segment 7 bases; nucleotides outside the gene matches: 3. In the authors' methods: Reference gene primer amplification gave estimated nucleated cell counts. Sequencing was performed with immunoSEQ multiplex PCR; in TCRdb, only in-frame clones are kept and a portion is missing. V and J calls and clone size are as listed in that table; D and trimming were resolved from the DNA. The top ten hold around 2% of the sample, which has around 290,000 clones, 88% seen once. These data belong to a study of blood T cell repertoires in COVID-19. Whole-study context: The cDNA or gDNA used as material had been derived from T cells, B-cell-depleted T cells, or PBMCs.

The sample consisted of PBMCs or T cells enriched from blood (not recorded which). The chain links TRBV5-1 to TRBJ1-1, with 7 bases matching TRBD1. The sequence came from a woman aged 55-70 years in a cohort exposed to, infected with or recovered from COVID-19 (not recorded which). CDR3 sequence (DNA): TGCGCCAGCAGCTTGGGACAGGGTTATGAAGCTTTCTTT. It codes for CASSLGQGYEAFF.